The text below deals with one TCR beta chain. Assay: immunoSEQ multiplex PCR; the TCRdb copy retains only in-frame clones and omits some. This sample carries around 140,000 clones, around nine tenths of them seen once, and the ten largest clones take over 8.5%. These data originate in a study of blood T cell repertoires in COVID-19. Study-level information: In each case, the material was cDNA or gDNA derived from T cells, B-cell-depleted T cells, or PBMCs.

Germline V gene data show CDR1 as MNHEY and CDR2 as SVGEGT. V was cut by 5 bases and J by 3 bases, with 13 bases left in between. The CDR3 runs to 14 residues. This receptor was obtained from a woman between 50 and 59 years old with active or convalescent COVID-19. The genes are TRBV6-2 or TRBV6-3 and TRBJ1-1, with D perhaps TRBD1 (6 bases). Sequences were obtained from peripheral blood. The CDR3 coding sequence is TGTGCCAGCAGTCGGAGGGGGGGATACACTGAAGCTTTCTTT. Protein product: CASSRRGGYTEAFF.